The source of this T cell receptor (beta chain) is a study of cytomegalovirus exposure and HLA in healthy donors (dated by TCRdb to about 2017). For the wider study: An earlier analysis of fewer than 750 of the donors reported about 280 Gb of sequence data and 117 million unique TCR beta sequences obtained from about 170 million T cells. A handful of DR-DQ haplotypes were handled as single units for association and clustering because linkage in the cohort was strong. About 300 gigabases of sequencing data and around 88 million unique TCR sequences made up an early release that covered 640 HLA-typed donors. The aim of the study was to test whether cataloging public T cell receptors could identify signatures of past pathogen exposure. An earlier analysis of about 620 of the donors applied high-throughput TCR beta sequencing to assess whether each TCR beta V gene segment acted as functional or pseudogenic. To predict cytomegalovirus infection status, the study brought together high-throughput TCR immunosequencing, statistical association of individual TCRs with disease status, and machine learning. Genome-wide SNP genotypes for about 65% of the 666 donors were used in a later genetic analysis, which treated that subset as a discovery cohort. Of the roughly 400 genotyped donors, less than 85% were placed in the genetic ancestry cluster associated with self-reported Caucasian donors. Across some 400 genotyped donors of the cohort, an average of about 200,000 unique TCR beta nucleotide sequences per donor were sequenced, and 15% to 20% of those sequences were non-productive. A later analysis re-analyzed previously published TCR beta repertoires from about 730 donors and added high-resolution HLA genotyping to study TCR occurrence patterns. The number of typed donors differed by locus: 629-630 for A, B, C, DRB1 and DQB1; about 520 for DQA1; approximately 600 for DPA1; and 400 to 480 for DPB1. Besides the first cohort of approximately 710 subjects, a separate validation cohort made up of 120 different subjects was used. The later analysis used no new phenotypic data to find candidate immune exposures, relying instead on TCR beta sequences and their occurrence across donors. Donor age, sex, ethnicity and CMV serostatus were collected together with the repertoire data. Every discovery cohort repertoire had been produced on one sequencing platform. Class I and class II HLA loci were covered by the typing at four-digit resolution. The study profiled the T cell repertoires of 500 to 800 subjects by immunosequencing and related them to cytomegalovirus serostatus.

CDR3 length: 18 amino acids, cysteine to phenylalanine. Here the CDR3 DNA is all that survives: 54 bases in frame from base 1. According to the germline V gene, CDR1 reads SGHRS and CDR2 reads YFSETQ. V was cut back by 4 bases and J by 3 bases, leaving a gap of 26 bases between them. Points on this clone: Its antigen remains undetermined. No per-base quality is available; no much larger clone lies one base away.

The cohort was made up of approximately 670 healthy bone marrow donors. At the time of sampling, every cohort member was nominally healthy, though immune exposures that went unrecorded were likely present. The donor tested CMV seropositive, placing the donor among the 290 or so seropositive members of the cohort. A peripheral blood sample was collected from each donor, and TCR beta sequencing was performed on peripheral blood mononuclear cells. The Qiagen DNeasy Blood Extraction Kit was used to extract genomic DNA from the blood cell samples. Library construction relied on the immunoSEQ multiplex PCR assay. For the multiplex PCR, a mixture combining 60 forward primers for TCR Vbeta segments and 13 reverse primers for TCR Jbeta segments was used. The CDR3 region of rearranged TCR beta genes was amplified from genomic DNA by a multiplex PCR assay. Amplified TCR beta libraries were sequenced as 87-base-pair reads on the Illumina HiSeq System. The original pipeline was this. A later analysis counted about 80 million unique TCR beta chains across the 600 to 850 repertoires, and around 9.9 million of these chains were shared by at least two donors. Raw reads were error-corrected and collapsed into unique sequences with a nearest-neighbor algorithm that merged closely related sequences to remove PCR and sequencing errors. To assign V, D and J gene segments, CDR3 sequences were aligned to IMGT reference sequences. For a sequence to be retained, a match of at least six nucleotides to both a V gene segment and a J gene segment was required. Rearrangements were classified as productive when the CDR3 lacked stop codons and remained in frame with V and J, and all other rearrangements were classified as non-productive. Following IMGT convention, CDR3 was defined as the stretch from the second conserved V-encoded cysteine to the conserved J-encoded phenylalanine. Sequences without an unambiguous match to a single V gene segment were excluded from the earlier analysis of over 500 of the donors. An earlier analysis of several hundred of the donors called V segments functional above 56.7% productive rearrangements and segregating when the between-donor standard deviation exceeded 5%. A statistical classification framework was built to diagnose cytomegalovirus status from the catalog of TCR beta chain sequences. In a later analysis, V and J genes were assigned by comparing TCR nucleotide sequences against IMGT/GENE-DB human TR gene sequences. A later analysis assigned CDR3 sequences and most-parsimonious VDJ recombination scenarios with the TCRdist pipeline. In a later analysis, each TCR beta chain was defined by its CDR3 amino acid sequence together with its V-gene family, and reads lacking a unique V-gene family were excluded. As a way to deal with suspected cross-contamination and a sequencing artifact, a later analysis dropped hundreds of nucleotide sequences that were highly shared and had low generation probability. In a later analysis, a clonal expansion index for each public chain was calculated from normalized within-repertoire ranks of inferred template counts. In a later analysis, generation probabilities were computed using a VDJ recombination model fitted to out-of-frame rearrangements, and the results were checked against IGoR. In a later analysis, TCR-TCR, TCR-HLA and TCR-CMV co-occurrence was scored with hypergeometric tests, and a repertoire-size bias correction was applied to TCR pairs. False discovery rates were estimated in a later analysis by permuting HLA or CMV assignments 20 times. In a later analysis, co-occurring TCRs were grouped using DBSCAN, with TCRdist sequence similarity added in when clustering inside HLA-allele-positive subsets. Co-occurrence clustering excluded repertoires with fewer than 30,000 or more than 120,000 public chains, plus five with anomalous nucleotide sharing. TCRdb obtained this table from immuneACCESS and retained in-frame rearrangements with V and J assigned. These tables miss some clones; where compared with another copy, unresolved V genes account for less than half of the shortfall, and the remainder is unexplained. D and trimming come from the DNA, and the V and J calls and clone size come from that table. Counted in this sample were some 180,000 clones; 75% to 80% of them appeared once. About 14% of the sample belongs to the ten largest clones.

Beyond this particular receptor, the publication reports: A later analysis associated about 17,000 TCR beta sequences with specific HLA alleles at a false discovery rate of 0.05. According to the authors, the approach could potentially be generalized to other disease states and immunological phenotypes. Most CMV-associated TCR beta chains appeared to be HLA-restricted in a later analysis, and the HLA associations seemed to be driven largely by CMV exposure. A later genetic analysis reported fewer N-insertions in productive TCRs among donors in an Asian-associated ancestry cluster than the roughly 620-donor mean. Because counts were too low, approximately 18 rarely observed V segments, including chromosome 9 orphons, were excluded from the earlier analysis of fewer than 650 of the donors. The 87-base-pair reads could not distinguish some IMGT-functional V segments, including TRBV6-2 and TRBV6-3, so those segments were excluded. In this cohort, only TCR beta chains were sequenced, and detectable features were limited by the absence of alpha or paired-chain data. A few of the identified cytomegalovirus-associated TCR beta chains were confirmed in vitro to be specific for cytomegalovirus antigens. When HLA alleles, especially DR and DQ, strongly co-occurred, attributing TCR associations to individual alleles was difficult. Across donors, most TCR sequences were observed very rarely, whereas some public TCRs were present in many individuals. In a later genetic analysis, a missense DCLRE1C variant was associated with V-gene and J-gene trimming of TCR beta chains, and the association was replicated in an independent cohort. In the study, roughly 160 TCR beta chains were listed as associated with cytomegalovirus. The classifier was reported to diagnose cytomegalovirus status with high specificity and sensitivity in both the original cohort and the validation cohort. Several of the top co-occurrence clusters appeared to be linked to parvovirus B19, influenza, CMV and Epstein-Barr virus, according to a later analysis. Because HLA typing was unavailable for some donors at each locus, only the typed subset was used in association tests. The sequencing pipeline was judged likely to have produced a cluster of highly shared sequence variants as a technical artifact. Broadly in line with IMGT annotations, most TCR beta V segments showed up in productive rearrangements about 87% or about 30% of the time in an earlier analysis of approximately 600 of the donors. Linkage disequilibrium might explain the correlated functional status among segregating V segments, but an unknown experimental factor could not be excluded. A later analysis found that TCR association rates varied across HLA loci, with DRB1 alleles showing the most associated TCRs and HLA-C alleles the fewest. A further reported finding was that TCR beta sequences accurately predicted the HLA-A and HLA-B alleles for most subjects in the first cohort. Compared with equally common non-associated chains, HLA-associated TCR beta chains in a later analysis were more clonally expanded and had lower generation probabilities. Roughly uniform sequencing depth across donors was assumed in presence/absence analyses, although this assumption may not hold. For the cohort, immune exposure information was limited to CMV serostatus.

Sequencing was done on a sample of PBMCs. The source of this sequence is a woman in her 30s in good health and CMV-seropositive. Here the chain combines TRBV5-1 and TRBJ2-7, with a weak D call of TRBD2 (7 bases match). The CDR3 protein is CASSPTAGEEWGGYEQYF. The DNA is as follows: TGCGCCAGCAGCCCCACGGCAGGGGAAGAATGGGGGGGCTACGAGCAGTACTTC.